Included here is one TCR beta chain sequence, with context. Methods used by the authors: For nucleated cells, counts were estimated from reference gene primer amplification. Only in-frame clones appear in the TCRdb table, and some are missing; sequencing was by immunoSEQ multiplex PCR. Clonal size and the V and J genes are those of that table, whereas D and trimming came from the DNA. The data contain some 89,000 clones, about 85% of them singletons. These data originate in a study of blood T cell repertoires in COVID-19. Across the study: COVID-19 samples from acute and convalescent phases originated in the United States, Italy and Spain. PBMCs, B-cell-depleted T cells, or T cells were the source of the cDNA or gDNA that made up the material.

Trimming pared 0 bases from V and 5 bases from J, leaving 17 bases between. The CDR3 consists of 16 residues. CDR1 and CDR2 (germline): SGDLS, YYNGEE. Sequenced input: peripheral blood. The TCR was taken from a man aged 55 to 70 with acute or convalescent COVID-19. V usage is TRBV9 and J usage is TRBJ1-1, with D perhaps matching TRBD1 (5 bases). The CDR3 loop is CASSVEAGGGRTEAFF. As DNA, the CDR3 is TGTGCCAGCAGCGTAGAAGCCGGGGGAGGTAGAACTGAAGCTTTCTTT.